Reported below is one T cell receptor beta chain. Every TCR library consumed approximately 3,500 ng of total RNA. Reprocessing the 5' RACE reads, TCRdb reports a single entry for every CDR3 protein and omits DNA. The listing contains approximately 400,000 distinct CDR3 sequences. The source of the sample is a study of monozygotic twins with inflammatory bowel disease. Sequencing was performed on blood. This TCR came from a human donor with ulcerative colitis or Crohn's disease, or a healthy co-twin of an affected twin (not recorded which).

CDR3 residues: CASSVDLGDTQYF. The J gene is TRBJ2-3, the V gene TRBV9. The germline gives CDR1 SGDLS, CDR2 YYNGEE. The CDR3 contains 13 residues. Together with reference TRBV9 and TRBJ2-3, the CDR3 gives the full variable domain: DSGVTQTPKHLITATGQRVTLRCSPRSGDLSVYWYQQSLDQGLQFLIQYYNGEERAKGNILERFSAQQFPDLHSELNLSSLELGDSALYFCASSVDLGDTQYFGPGTRLTVL.